The 29 T cell receptor beta chains below all came from one sample that was sequenced in a study of T-cell memory formation after mild COVID-19. TCRdb re-called the 5' RACE reads with MiXCR, one entry per CDR3 protein. The sample consists of more than 250,000 distinct CDR3 sequences, under 20% of them appearing once. Sample: PBMCs or a T cell subset sorted from them (not recorded which). The receptors stem from a man younger than 30 who had mild COVID-19 (a few samples of this study predate the infection). Cell type and time point are not known.

The gene calls are TRBV7-9 and TRBJ1-2; maybe TRBD1 (5 bases). Deletions cut 7 bases from V and 5 bases from J, with 8 bases between. This CDR3 has 11 residues. Germline assignment: CDR1 SEHNR and CDR2 FQNEAQ (reference sequence). The chain's CDR3 is CASTRTYGYTF. The CDR3 DNA reads as TGTGCCAGCACCAGGACATATGGCTACACCTTC.

In its sample, this clonotype was seen a few times. The chain employs TRBV3-1 and TRBJ2-1, with 7 bases aligning to TRBD1. After removal of 2 bases from V and 0 bases from J, the junction contained 1 base not matched to a gene. CDR3 length equals 15 residues. The V gene's germline CDR1 is LGHDT and CDR2 YNNKEL (reference sequence). CDR3 DNA: TGTGCCAGCAGCCAATGGGACAGCTCCTACAATGAGCAGTTCTTC. It codes for CASSQWDSSYNEQFF.

This clonotype has just a few counts. This chain links TRBV6-5 with TRBJ2-7; 9 bases match TRBD1. The V and J ends lost 4 bases and 4 bases, in that order; junction bases with no gene match: 8. The germline V gene encodes CDR1 MNHEY and CDR2 SVGAGI. The CDR3 length is 15 residues. The CDR3 here is CASSSRGQGQYEQYF. CDR3 DNA sequence: TGTGCCAGCAGTTCCCGGGGACAGGGTCAGTACGAGCAGTACTTC.

DNA of the CDR3: TGTGCCACCAGTGGTCAGCCCGGGGAGCTGTTTTTT. This translates into CATSGQPGELFF. V is TRBV24-1 and J is TRBJ2-2; D is undetermined. Germline V gene lookup returns CDR1 KGHDR and CDR2 SFDVKD. This CDR3 comprises 12 residues. V shed 5 bases and J shed 6 bases, with 6 bases lying between them.

This clonotype has just a few counts. The chain is built from TRBV2 and TRBJ2-1; unclear D gene. The CDR3 runs 15 residues. The germline V gene encodes CDR1 SNHLY and CDR2 FYNNEI. Trimming took off 4 bases at V and 1 base at J, with 11 bases between the two ends. Here the CDR3 DNA reads TGTGCCAGCAGTGTAGTAGGAACGTCCTACAATGAGCAGTTCTTC. The encoded protein is CASSVVGTSYNEQFF.

In this sample, this clonotype turned up a few times. This chain connects TRBV6-5 to TRBJ2-7; 10 nucleotides agree with TRBD2. Trimming cost V 5 bases and J 6 bases; bases outside gene matches: 7. Germline V gene data show CDR1 as MNHEY and CDR2 as SVGAGI. The CDR3 runs 14 residues. CDR3 protein: CASSPGTSEFEQYF. The DNA for the CDR3 is TGTGCCAGCAGTCCCGGGACTAGCGAATTCGAGCAGTACTTC.

This clonotype was counted between two and nine times. The chain couples TRBV12-3 or TRBV12-4 to TRBJ2-7, with 7 bases lining up with TRBD1. The CDR3 length is 12 residues. J lost 6 bases, V lost 6 bases, and 5 bases had no gene match. The CDR3 DNA is TGTGCCAGCAGCCCGACAGGGCGCGAGCAGTACTTC. Encoded protein: CASSPTGREQYF.

This rearrangement joins TRBV20-1 to TRBJ2-5; the D gene is possibly TRBD2 (6 bases). Germline values: CDR1 DFQATT, CDR2 SNEGSKA (reference sequence). The CDR3 is 13 residues long. V was pared by 2 bases and J by 1 base, with 8 bases between. CDR3 loop: CSARPLAQETQYF. CDR3 bases: TGCAGTGCTAGACCACTAGCCCAAGAGACCCAGTACTTC.

The rearrangement joins TRBV6-5 to TRBJ2-6, with TRBD1 identical over 12 bases. The CDR3 is 17 residues long. The ends lost 4 bases at V and 3 bases at J; junction bases unmatched: 4. The germline gives CDR1 MNHEY, CDR2 SVGAGI. The CDR3 reads CASSSGTGGFGANVLTF. DNA for the CDR3: TGTGCCAGCAGTTCCGGGACAGGGGGCTTTGGGGCCAACGTCCTGACTTTC.

The gene calls are TRBV4-2 and TRBJ1-2; TRBD1 might be the D (5 bases). Germline lookup yields CDR1 LGHNA and CDR2 YNFKEQ. This CDR3 contains 15 residues. The V gene lost 0 bases and the J gene lost 5 bases, with 13 bases spanning the gap. The CDR3 here is CASSQDLTDPYGYTF. DNA of the CDR3: TGTGCCAGCAGCCAAGACCTGACAGACCCTTATGGCTACACCTTC.

In this sample, this clonotype turned up a few times. The J gene is TRBJ2-7, the V gene TRBV29-1; 7 positions agree with TRBD1. Germline CDR1 is SQVTM and CDR2 is ANQGSEA. The CDR3 spans 14 residues. J was trimmed by 2 bases and V by 7 bases; bases with no gene match: 11. Here the CDR3 DNA reads TGCAGCGGCGCACAGGGGATGGCACCCTACGAGCAGTACTTC. Protein sequence: CSGAQGMAPYEQYF.

This chain joins TRBV13 and TRBJ2-2; D not certain. Trimming stripped 5 bases from V and 1 base from J, with 11 bases between. From germline, CDR1 is PRHDT and CDR2 FYEKMQ (reference sequence). CDR3 size: 15 residues. The CDR3 DNA sequence: TGTGCCAGCAGCGCCACTAAGCAGAACACCGGGGAGCTGTTTTTT. Translated: CASSATKQNTGELFF.

This clonotype was recorded a few times. The V gene is TRBV9, the J gene TRBJ2-7, with D unresolved. The CDR3 length is 14 residues. Trimming removed 2 bases at V and 3 bases at J, with 12 bases between. In germline, CDR1 is SGDLS, CDR2 YYNGEE. The CDR3 sequence is CASSVGLGNYEQYF. DNA for the CDR3: TGTGCCAGCAGCGTTGGCCTAGGTAACTACGAGCAGTACTTC.

The chain couples TRBV29-1 to TRBJ1-2, with a weak D call TRBD1 (6 bases). Germline loops: CDR1 SQVTM, CDR2 ANQGSEA. V shed 4 bases and J shed 3 bases, with 18 bases lying between them. The CDR3 extends over 15 amino acids. In DNA form, the CDR3 reads TGCAGCGTTGTGCGGTCTGGGACACACCACTATGGCTACACCTTC. It is translated as CSVVRSGTHHYGYTF.

This clonotype was observed a few times. The chain uses TRBV2 and TRBJ1-2; D remains unclear. Between the trimmed V and J ends, which lost 4 bases and 2 bases, there was a span of 14 bases. Per germline, CDR1 SNHLY and CDR2 FYNNEI. The CDR3 consists of 15 residues. The CDR3 region is CASSGGVSVNYGYTF. The DNA of the CDR3 is TGTGCCAGCAGTGGAGGCGTGTCGGTAAACTATGGCTACACCTTC.

This clonotype appeared many times. V gene TRBV20-1 combines with J gene TRBJ2-7; 7 positions match TRBD1. This CDR3 spans 14 amino acids. Germline CDR1 reads DFQATT; CDR2 reads SNEGSKA (reference sequence). The CDR3 loop reads CSARGQVTSYEQYV. In DNA form, the CDR3 reads TGCAGTGCCAGAGGACAGGTGACCTCCTACGAGCAGTACGTC.

The rearrangement links TRBV4-2 to TRBJ1-6, with 9 bases fitting TRBD1. The CDR3 spans 17 residues. Losses at the gene ends were 0 bases for V and 8 bases for J; bases not matched to a gene: 8. From germline, CDR1 is LGHNA and CDR2 YNFKEQ. In nucleotides, the CDR3 is TGTGCCAGCAGCCAAGATTACGGTAGGACAGGGGATTCACCCCTCCACTTT. It yields the protein CASSQDYGRTGDSPLHF.

This clonotype was observed a few times. The gene calls are TRBV5-6 and TRBJ2-2, with D perhaps assigned TRBD1 or TRBD2 (6 bases each). The V end lost 1 base, the J end lost 7 bases, and 11 bases lay between the germline ends. The CDR3 loop spans 14 amino acids. Looked up from germline, CDR1 is SGHDT and CDR2 is YYEEEE. The CDR3 here is CASSLKGGVGELFF. The CDR3 nucleotides read TGTGCCAGCAGCTTGAAGGGGGGTGTCGGGGAGCTGTTTTTT.

With regard to this clonotype: This CDR3 is missing its conserved last phenylalanine or tryptophan, likely due to a read error. The DNA is left out, because the CDR3 cannot be placed on it with certainty; the CDR3 is given as TCRdb lists it. The chain recombines TRBV6-5 with TRBJ2-7; TRBD1, the D gene given by the table, was not confirmed from the DNA. Germline V gene lookup returns CDR1 MNHEY and CDR2 SVGAGI. The CDR3 is 18 residues long, ends included. The CDR3: CASTPSAARRDRGLGIVL.

In its sample, this clonotype was seen a few times. The chain uses TRBV6-5 and TRBJ1-1; D is unresolved. This CDR3 has 13 residues. The germline CDR1 and CDR2 sequences are MNHEY and SVGAGI. Trimming removed 2 bases from V and 5 bases from J, with 9 bases in between. The CDR3 reads CASSYRGRTEAFF. As DNA, the CDR3 is TGTGCCAGCAGTTACCGTGGGCGGACTGAAGCTTTCTTT.

This clonotype came up a few times. The chain links TRBV7-8 to TRBJ2-7; 10 bases line up with TRBD2. The CDR3 length is 14 residues. Trimming removed 5 bases from V and 6 bases from J; junction bases left unmatched: 7. Germline V gene sequence: CDR1 SGHVS, CDR2 FQNEAQ. This CDR3 is CASSPLVAGGEQYF. The CDR3, as DNA: TGTGCCAGCAGCCCTTTGGTAGCGGGGGGCGAGCAGTACTTC.

This clonotype was detected many times. The CDR3 region has the DNA TGCAGTGCTAGAGATGACAGGGAGGCTTCACCCCTCCACTTT. Amino acid sequence: CSARDDREASPLHF. This chain uses TRBV20-1 with TRBJ1-6; 7 nucleotides line up with TRBD1. The CDR3 consists of 14 residues. CDR1 and CDR2 (germline): DFQATT, SNEGSKA (reference sequence). V trimming: 0 bases; J trimming: 9 bases; junction bases outside the gene matches: 5.

V usage is TRBV9 and J usage is TRBJ2-3; tentatively, D is TRBD2 (5 bases). Trimming removed 0 bases from V and 7 bases from J, with 15 bases in between. Germline CDR1 and CDR2: SGDLS and YYNGEE. There are 15 residues in the CDR3. The CDR3 loop is CASSVEVGLAHTQYF. DNA of the CDR3: TGTGCCAGCAGCGTAGAGGTTGGCCTAGCTCATACGCAGTATTTT.

The rearrangement links TRBV7-2 to TRBJ2-1; D is perhaps TRBD1 (6 bases). Germline CDR1 is SGHTA and CDR2 is FQGNSA. V was shortened by 1 base and J by 7 bases, with 17 bases between the two germline ends. The CDR3 consists of 16 residues. The CDR3 bases are TGTGCCAGCAGCTTAGTGGGGGCAGGGTTCGGGAATGAGCAGTTCTTC. It encodes CASSLVGAGFGNEQFF.

The J gene is TRBJ2-5, the V gene TRBV11-2; D is perhaps TRBD1 (8 bases). The length of the CDR3 is 14 residues. Germline V gene data show CDR1 as SGHAT and CDR2 as FQNNGV. Deletions cut 5 bases from V and 8 bases from J, with 18 bases between. CDR3 nucleotides: TGTGCCAGCAGCCAAGACAGGGGAGGGATTACCCAGTACTTC. This gives the protein CASSQDRGGITQYF.

The rearrangement links TRBV15 to TRBJ1-6; 8 positions agree with TRBD1. The CDR3 extends over 15 amino acids. Germline V gene sequence: CDR1 LNHNV, CDR2 YYDKDF (reference sequence). J gave up 10 bases and V 6 bases, and 11 bases lay outside the gene matches. As DNA, the CDR3 is TGTGCCACCAGTAAGGACAGGGCCACGGGATCACCCCTCCACTTT. This translates into CATSKDRATGSPLHF.

A few counts support this clonotype. This chain links TRBV12-3 or TRBV12-4 with TRBJ1-2, with D perhaps matching TRBD1 (6 bases). V gave up 7 bases and J gave up 7 bases, with 19 bases separating them. The CDR3 has 14 residues. DNA for the CDR3: TGTGCCAGCAAGTTTAGTATCGGAGGGGGTGGCTACACCTTC. It encodes CASKFSIGGGGYTF.

This clonotype turned up a few times. The chain couples TRBV11-2 to TRBJ2-2, with 7 bases lining up with TRBD1. Germline V lookup: CDR1 SGHAT, CDR2 FQNNGV. The length of the CDR3 is 14 residues. Trimming cost V 6 bases and J 5 bases; bases outside gene matches: 6. For the CDR3, the DNA is TGTGCCAGCAGTCTTATGACAGGGACCGGGGAGCTGTTTTTT. Amino acid sequence: CASSLMTGTGELFF.

The CDR3 nucleotides read TGTGCCAGCAGTGAAATCAATCAGCCCCAGCATTTT. Residues: CASSEINQPQHF. The rearrangement joins TRBV6-1 to TRBJ1-5, with D hard to call. In germline, CDR1 is MNHNS, CDR2 SASEGT. The length of the CDR3 is 12 residues. V was clipped by 2 bases and J by 3 bases, with 2 bases between them.